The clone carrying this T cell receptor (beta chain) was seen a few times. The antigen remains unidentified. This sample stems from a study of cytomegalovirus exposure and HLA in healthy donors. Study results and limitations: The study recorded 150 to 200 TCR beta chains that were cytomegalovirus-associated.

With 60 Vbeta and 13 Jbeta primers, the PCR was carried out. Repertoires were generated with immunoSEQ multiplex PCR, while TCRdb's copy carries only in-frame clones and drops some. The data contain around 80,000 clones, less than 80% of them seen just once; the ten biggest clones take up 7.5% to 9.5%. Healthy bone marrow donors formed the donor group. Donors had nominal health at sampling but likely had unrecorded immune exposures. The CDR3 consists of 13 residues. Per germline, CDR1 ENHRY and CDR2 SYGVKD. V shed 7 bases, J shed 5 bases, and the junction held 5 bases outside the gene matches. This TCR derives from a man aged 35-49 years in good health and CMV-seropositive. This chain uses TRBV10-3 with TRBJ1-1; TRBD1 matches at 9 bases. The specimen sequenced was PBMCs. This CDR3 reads CAITPGQGTEAFF. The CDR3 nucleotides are TGTGCCATCACCCCGGGACAGGGAACTGAAGCTTTCTTT.